This T cell receptor (beta chain) was identified in a study of blood T cell repertoires in COVID-19. Study-level information: Samples of COVID-19 (acute and convalescent) were obtained from the United States, Italy and Spain.

Clinical history reported by participants formed the basis on which cohorts were assigned. A COVID-19 case had been met by exposed participants during the 2 weeks before study entry. Original data processing: For nucleated cells, counts were estimated from reference gene primer amplification. Assay used: immunoSEQ multiplex PCR; TCRdb lists only in-frame clones, some missing. V and J calls and clone size are those listed in that table; D and trimming were worked out from the DNA. This sample has fewer than 200,000 clones; roughly 84% occur once, and the top ten carry about 3.2%. There are 14 residues in the CDR3. V dropped 5 bases and J dropped 5; count of bases not matched to a gene: 6. The germline CDR1 and CDR2 sequences are MNHEY and SVGAGI.

Sequenced sample: PBMCs or T cells enriched from blood (not recorded which). The clonotype was recovered from a woman in her twenties or thirties who had been exposed to COVID-19. The chain employs TRBV6-5 and TRBJ1-1; 9 positions match TRBD1. This CDR3 reads CASSTGTGKTEAFF. CDR3 nucleotide sequence: TGTGCCAGCAGTACCGGGACAGGGAAAACTGAAGCTTTCTTT.